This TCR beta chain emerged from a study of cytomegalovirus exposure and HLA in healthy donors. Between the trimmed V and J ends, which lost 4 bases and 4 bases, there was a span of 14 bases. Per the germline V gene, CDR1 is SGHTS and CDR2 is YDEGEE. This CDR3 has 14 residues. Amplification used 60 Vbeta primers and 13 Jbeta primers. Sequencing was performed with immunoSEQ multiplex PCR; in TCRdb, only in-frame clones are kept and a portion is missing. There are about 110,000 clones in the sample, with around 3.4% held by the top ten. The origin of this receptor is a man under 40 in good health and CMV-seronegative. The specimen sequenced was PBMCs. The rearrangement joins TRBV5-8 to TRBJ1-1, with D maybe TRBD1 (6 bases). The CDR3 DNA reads TGTGCCAGCAGCAGAGGGGGAGACTTCACTGAAGCTTTCTTT. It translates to CASSRGGDFTEAFF.